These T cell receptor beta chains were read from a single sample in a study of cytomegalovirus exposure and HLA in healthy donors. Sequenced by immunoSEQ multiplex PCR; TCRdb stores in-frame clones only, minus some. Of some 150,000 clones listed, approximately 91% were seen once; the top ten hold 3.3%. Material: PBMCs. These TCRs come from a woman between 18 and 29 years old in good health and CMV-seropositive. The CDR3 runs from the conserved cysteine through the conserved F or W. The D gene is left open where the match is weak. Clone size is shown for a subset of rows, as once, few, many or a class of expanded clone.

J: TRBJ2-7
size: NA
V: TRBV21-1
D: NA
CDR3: CASSTRQGKSYEQYF
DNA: TGTGCCAGCAGCACAAGACAGGGTAAATCCTACGAGCAGTACTTC

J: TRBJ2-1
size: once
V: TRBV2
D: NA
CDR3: CASSGQTSYNEQFF
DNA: TGTGCCAGCAGTGGACAGACCTCCTACAATGAGCAGTTCTTC

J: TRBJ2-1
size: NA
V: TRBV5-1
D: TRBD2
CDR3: CASSNAGGLTNEQFF
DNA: TGCGCCAGCAGCAACGCGGGAGGACTAACCAATGAGCAGTTCTTC

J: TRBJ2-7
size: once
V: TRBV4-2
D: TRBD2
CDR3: CASSQDGAGGPYEQYF
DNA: TGTGCCAGCAGCCAAGATGGGGCGGGAGGGCCCTACGAGCAGTACTTC

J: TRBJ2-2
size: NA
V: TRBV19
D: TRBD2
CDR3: CASSRSSGTTGELFF
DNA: TGTGCCAGTAGTAGGTCTAGCGGGACCACCGGGGAGCTGTTTTTT

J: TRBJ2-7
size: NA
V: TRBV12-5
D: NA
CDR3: CASGLERTRGEQYF
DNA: TGTGCTAGTGGTTTAGAGCGGACCAGGGGAGAGCAGTACTTC

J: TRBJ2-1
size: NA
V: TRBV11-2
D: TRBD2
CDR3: CASSSRLAGASYNEQFF
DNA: TGTGCCAGCAGCTCACGGCTAGCGGGGGCCTCCTACAATGAGCAGTTCTTC

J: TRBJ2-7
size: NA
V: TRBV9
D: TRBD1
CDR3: CASSTLQGQMNF
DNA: TGTGCCAGCAGCACACTCCAGGGACAGATGAACTTC

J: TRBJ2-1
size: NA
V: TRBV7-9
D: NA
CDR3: CASTQGAGASGRNEQFF
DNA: TGTGCCAGCACACAGGGGGCCGGGGCTAGCGGGAGAAATGAGCAGTTCTTC

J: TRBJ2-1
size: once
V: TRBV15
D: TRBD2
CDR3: CATSSAGGKNEQFF
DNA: TGTGCCACCAGCAGTGCCGGGGGGAAGAATGAGCAGTTCTTC

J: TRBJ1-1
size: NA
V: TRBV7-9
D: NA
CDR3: CASSRLNTEAFF
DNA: TGTGCCAGCAGCAGACTCAACACTGAAGCTTTCTTT

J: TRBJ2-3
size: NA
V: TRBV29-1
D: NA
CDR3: CSVEVVEGAGGSQGTDTQYF
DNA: TGCAGCGTTGAGGTAGTGGAGGGGGCGGGCGGCTCTCAAGGGACAGATACGCAGTATTTT

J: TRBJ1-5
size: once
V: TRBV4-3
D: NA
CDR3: CASSQSSEVQPQHF
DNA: TGCGCCAGCAGCCAATCCTCCGAGGTTCAGCCCCAGCATTTT

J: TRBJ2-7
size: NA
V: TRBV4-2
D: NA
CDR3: CASSQVLAASYEQYF
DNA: TGTGCCAGCAGCCAAGTCTTAGCGGCCTCCTACGAGCAGTACTTC

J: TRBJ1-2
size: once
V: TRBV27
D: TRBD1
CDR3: CASSTRQGSDYGYTF
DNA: TGTGCCAGCAGTACCCGACAGGGGTCAGACTATGGCTACACCTTC

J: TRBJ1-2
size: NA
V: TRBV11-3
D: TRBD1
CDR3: CASSSIPGQGAPYGYTF
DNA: TGTGCCAGCAGCTCTATTCCGGGACAGGGGGCCCCCTATGGCTACACCTTC

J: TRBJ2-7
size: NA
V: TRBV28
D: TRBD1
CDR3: CASRTGTGAYEQYF
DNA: TGTGCCAGCAGGACCGGGACAGGGGCCTACGAGCAGTACTTC

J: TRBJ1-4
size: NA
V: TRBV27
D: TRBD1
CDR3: CASSLQGPINEKLFF
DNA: TGTGCCAGCAGCCTACAGGGGCCTATTAATGAAAAACTGTTTTTT

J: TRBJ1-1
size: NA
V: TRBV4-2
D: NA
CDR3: CASSQDSMVVLHRQWVPIVPEAFF
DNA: TGTGCCAGCAGCCAAGATTCAATGGTAGTGTTACATAGACAGTGGGTCCCGATAGTCCCTGAAGCTTTCTTT